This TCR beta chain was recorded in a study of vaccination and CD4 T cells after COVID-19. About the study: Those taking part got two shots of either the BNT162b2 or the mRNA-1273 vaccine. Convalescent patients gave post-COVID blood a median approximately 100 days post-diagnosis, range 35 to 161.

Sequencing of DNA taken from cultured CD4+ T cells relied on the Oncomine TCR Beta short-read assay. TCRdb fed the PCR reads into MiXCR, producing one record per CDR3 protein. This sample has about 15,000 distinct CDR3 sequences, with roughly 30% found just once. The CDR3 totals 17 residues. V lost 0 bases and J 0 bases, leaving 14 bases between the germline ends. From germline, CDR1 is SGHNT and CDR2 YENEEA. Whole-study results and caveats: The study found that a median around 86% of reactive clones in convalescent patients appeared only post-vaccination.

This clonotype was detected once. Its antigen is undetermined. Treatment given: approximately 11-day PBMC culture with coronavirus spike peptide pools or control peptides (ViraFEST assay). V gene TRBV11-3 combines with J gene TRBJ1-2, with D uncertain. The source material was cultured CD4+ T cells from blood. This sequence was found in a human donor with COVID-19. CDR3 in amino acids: CASSLDRDTGANYGYTF. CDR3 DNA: TGTGCCAGCAGCTTAGATCGTGACACTGGAGCTAACTATGGCTACACCTTC.